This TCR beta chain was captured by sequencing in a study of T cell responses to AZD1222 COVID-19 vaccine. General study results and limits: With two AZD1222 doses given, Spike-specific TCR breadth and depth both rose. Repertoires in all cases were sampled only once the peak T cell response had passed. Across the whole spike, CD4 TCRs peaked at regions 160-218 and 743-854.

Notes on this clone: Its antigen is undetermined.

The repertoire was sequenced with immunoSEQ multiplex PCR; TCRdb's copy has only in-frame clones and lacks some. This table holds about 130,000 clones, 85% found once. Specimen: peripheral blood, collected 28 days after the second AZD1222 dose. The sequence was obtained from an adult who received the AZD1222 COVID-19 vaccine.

This chain's CDR3 is CASSLGVGGANVLTF. The CDR3 DNA is TGTGCCAGCAGCTTGGGTGTGGGCGGGGCCAACGTCCTGACTTTC. The rearrangement joins TRBV5-8 to TRBJ2-6, with unresolved D. V was cut by 0 bases and J by 4 bases, with 8 bases left in between. This CDR3 has 15 amino acids. Per germline, CDR1 SGHTS and CDR2 YDEGEE.